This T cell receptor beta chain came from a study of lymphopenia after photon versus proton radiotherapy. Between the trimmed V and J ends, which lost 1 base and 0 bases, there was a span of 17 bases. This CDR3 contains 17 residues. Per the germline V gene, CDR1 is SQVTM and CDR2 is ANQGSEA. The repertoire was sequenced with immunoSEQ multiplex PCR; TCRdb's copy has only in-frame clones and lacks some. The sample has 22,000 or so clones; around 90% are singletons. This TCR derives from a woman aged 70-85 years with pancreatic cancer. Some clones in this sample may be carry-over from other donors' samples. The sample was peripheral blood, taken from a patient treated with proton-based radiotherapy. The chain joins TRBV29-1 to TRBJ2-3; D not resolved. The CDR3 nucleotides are TGCAGCGTTGAAGTTTCGAGAATGACCCCTAGCACAGATACGCAGTATTTT. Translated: CSVEVSRMTPSTDTQYF.